This TCR beta chain was documented in a study of T cell changes during pregnancy in multiple sclerosis (dated by TCRdb to the late 2010s). Concerning the study at large: The study examined how the T cell repertoire changed over the course of pregnancy in women with multiple sclerosis.

A note on this clone: Its antigen remains unidentified. The record has no base qualities; no much larger clone is one base away.

Libraries came from the immunoSEQ multiplex PCR assay. TCRdb holds this immuneACCESS table with in-frame rearrangements only. Some clones are missing; in checked studies, unresolved V genes explain under half, and the rest has no known cause. For this sample the table gives 35,000 to 45,000 clones, of which roughly 90% were detected only once. Under 15% of the sample is taken by the ten largest. The CDR3 holds 14 amino acids from the cysteine to the phenylalanine. The retained sequence is limited to the CDR3, 42 bases, with the frame set at the first base. CDR1 and CDR2, per the germline V gene (reference sequence), are PRHDT and FYEKMQ. Trimming costs V 5 bases and J 2 bases, and their ends lie 13 bases apart.

The origin of this receptor is a female donor with multiple sclerosis, enrolled in a pregnancy study. The chain was built from TRBV13 and TRBJ2-7, and perhaps TRBD2 as D gene, on 6 matching bases. Sequenced material: CD8+ T cells from peripheral blood mononuclear cells, taken in the first trimester of pregnancy. The DNA sequence follows: TGTGCCAGCAGCCCCGAGGGACTCACCTACGAGCAGTACTTC. This yields the protein CASSPEGLTYEQYF.